The 28 T cell receptor beta chains presented below share a single source sample, sequenced in a study of cytomegalovirus exposure and HLA in healthy donors. The data were produced by immunoSEQ multiplex PCR, yet TCRdb's version contains in-frame clones alone and is incomplete. In the table there are hundreds of thousands of clones, around nine tenths of which are singletons. The source material was PBMCs. These receptors were collected from a woman aged 18-35 years in good health and CMV-seronegative.

The V call is TRBV10-3, the J call TRBJ2-1; the D is unclear. Per the germline V gene, CDR1 is ENHRY and CDR2 is SYGVKD. CDR3 length equals 13 residues. Between the trimmed V and J ends, which lost 3 bases and 5 bases, there was a span of 8 bases. CDR3: CAISDRINNEQFF. Written as DNA, the CDR3 is TGTGCCATCAGTGACAGAATTAACAATGAGCAGTTCTTC.

A single count supports this clone. The rearrangement joins TRBV15 to TRBJ1-2; D is undetermined. Per germline, CDR1 LNHNV and CDR2 YYDKDF (reference sequence). The CDR3 is 13 residues long. With 0 bases removed from V and 4 bases from J, the gap between germline ends came to 6 bases. This CDR3 reads CATSREQSYGYTF. For the CDR3, the DNA is TGTGCCACCAGCAGAGAACAGAGCTATGGCTACACCTTC.

This clone was seen only a few times. The chain employs TRBV11-3 and TRBJ1-3; D might be TRBD1 (6 bases). CDR3 length equals 13 residues. Germline assignment: CDR1 SGHNT and CDR2 YENEEA. Trimming removed 5 bases from V and 5 bases from J, with 10 bases in between. The CDR3 bases are TGTGCCAGCAGCCTATGGGACAGAAACACCATATATTTT. This translates into CASSLWDRNTIYF.

This clone was seen a single time. The rearrangement links TRBV30 to TRBJ2-7; 9 bases align to TRBD2. V trimming: 0 bases; J trimming: 5 bases; junction bases outside the gene matches: 8. In germline, CDR1 is GTSNPN, CDR2 SVGIG (reference sequence). The CDR3 has 15 residues. The CDR3 spells CAWSVRIAGANEQYF. As DNA, the CDR3 is TGTGCCTGGAGTGTACGTATAGCGGGAGCCAACGAGCAGTACTTC.

This rearrangement joins TRBV6-1 to TRBJ1-2, with 7 bases matching TRBD1. The CDR3 is 13 amino acids. Trimming cost V 4 bases and J 6 bases; bases outside gene matches: 5. Germline loops: CDR1 MNHNS, CDR2 SASEGT. The CDR3 nucleotides read TGTGCCAGCAGTGCAACAGGGGTGGATGGCTACACCTTC. Translating it yields CASSATGVDGYTF.

The genes are TRBV11-2 and TRBJ2-1; 8 bases align to TRBD1. V lost 6 bases and J lost 7; bases outside the gene matches: 5. The germline CDR1 and CDR2 sequences are SGHAT and FQNNGV. This CDR3 is 13 amino acids long. Here the CDR3 reads CASRRTGKNEQFF. The DNA for the CDR3 is TGTGCCAGCAGGAGGACAGGGAAGAATGAGCAGTTCTTC.

The gene calls are TRBV28 and TRBJ2-7; D possibly corresponds to TRBD2 (5 bases). The germline CDR1 and CDR2 sequences are MDHEN and SYDVKM. This CDR3 region has 15 residues. Trimming removed 2 bases at V and 7 bases at J, with 18 bases between. The CDR3 coding sequence is TGTGCCAGCAGTTTAGCCGGACTCATTCCCCTAGAGCAGTACTTC. Translation gives CASSLAGLIPLEQYF.

The genes are TRBV30 and TRBJ2-2; 7 positions match TRBD2. The germline V gene has CDR1 GTSNPN and CDR2 SVGIG (reference sequence). With 0 bases clipped from V and 3 bases from J, the junction kept 4 bases outside the gene matches. This CDR3 spans 15 amino acids. The CDR3 is CAWSVGTNHTGELFF. CDR3 in DNA: TGTGCCTGGAGTGTGGGGACTAATCACACCGGGGAGCTGTTTTTT.

The V and J genes are TRBV9 and TRBJ1-2, with D maybe TRBD1 (5 bases). The CDR3 spans 12 residues. Trimming removed 5 bases at V and 5 bases at J, with 10 bases between. From germline, CDR1 is SGDLS and CDR2 YYNGEE. The CDR3 DNA is TGTGCCAGCAGTGACAGAATTTATGGCTACACCTTC. It is translated as CASSDRIYGYTF.

This chain joins TRBV18 and TRBJ2-2, with 9 bases matching TRBD1. V was clipped by 3 bases and J by 4 bases; unmatched bases: 3. The CDR3 totals 15 residues. The germline V gene has CDR1 KGHSH and CDR2 LQKENI. CDR3 nucleotide sequence: TGTGCCAGCTCACCGGGACAGGGCCCCACCGGGGAGCTGTTTTTT. It is translated as CASSPGQGPTGELFF.

This clone appeared a single time. The chain has TRBV10-2 and TRBJ2-1; TRBD1 aligns across 9 bases. Germline CDR1 WSHSY, CDR2 SAAADI. V dropped 4 bases and J dropped 0; count of bases not matched to a gene: 10. CDR3 size: 18 residues. In DNA form, the CDR3 reads TGCGCCAGCAGTGGGGGACAGGGCCTTTCGAGCTCCTACAATGAGCAGTTCTTC. This sequence encodes CASSGGQGLSSSYNEQFF.

The chain carries TRBV28 and TRBJ2-1, with 8 bases matching TRBD2. CDR1 and CDR2 from the germline V gene are MDHEN and SYDVKM. The CDR3 loop spans 19 amino acids. V lost 0 bases and J lost 0; bases outside the gene matches: 10. CDR3 DNA: TGTGCCAGCAGTTTATGGGGTGGTGGGCGGGAGGCCTCCTACAATGAGCAGTTCTTC. Translated, it gives CASSLWGGGREASYNEQFF.

This rearrangement joins TRBV7-3 to TRBJ2-3; 8 positions agree with TRBD2. Losses at the gene ends were 4 bases for V and 5 bases for J; bases not matched to a gene: 11. This CDR3 contains 16 residues. Germline V lookup: CDR1 SGHTA, CDR2 FQGTGA. The CDR3 region is CASSSGTRGSVDTQYF. In DNA, the CDR3 is TGTGCCAGCAGCTCCGGGACTAGGGGTTCCGTAGATACGCAGTATTTT.

The chain combines TRBV5-3 with TRBJ1-2; TRBD1 matches at 9 bases. Being an ORF, TRBV5-3 has a function that is uncertain. This CDR3 has 23 residues. V lost 3 bases, J lost 4 bases, and 31 bases stayed unmatched. The CDR3 region has the DNA TGTGCCAGAAGCTCGATTCCCCAAGGACAGGGGATCGATGTACAGGATGTCTGCTATGGCTACACCTTC. Translation gives CARSSIPQGQGIDVQDVCYGYTF.

The V call is TRBV5-1, the J call TRBJ1-2; D gene unclear. The ends were cut back, 0 bases at V and 4 bases at J, with 4 bases in the middle. This CDR3 contains 12 residues. CDR1 is SGHRS, CDR2 YFSETQ, per germline. The CDR3 region has the DNA TGCGCCAGCAGCTTGGACATCTATGGCTACACCTTC. Protein: CASSLDIYGYTF.

V is TRBV27 and J is TRBJ2-7; 9 bases align to TRBD1. Germline trimming cut 4 bases from V and 2 bases from J; bases unmatched to any gene: 3. The CDR3 consists of 14 residues. In germline, CDR1 is MNHEY, CDR2 SMNVEV (reference sequence). The CDR3 DNA follows: TGTGCCAGCAGTTGGGGACAGGGTACCTACGAGCAGTACTTC. As protein: CASSWGQGTYEQYF.

This rearrangement joins TRBV4-1 to TRBJ1-4; the D gene is possibly TRBD1 (5 bases). Per germline, CDR1 MGHRA and CDR2 YSYEKL. The CDR3 covers 13 residues. Trimming removed 0 bases at V and 10 bases at J, with 9 bases between. This CDR3 is CASSQDPGGKLFF. CDR3 nucleotides: TGCGCCAGCAGCCAAGATCCGGGGGGAAAACTGTTTTTT.

CDR3 region: CASSFFDRVGYGYTF. CDR3 nucleotide sequence: TGTGCCAGCAGTTTCTTCGACCGGGTCGGCTATGGCTACACCTTC. The V gene is TRBV6-5, the J gene TRBJ1-2, with unresolved D. The CDR3 is 15 amino acids. The germline CDR1 and CDR2 sequences are MNHEY and SVGAGI. V lost 4 bases to trimming and J lost 4 bases, with 16 bases between them.

The chain has TRBV2 and TRBJ2-1; a possible D gene is TRBD2 (6 bases). Trimming pared 3 bases from V and 0 bases from J, leaving 24 bases between. The length of the CDR3 is 20 residues. Germline V lookup: CDR1 SNHLY, CDR2 FYNNEI. The CDR3 region has the DNA TGTGCCAGCAGTGATCGAAGGGACTTTCTTACTAGCCGCTCCTACAATGAGCAGTTCTTC. Translated, it gives CASSDRRDFLTSRSYNEQFF. Combining the CDR3 with reference TRBV2 and TRBJ2-1 gives the whole variable domain EPEVTQTPSHQVTQMGQEVILRCVPISNHLYFYWYRQILGQKVEFLVSFYNNEISEKSEIFDDQFSVERPDGSNFTLKIRSTKLEDSAMYFCASSDRRDFLTSRSYNEQFFGPGTRLTVL.

The chain uses TRBV6-1 and TRBJ1-5; D not resolved. Germline CDR1 MNHNS, CDR2 SASEGT. Trimming took 2 bases from V and 6 from J, leaving 8 bases between them. The CDR3 contains 13 residues. CDR3 sequence: CASSESFSQPQHF. The DNA for the CDR3 is TGTGCCAGCAGTGAAAGTTTCAGTCAGCCCCAGCATTTT.

In its sample, this clone was seen a few times. V is TRBV2 and J is TRBJ1-2; possibly TRBD1 for D (6 bases). The germline gives CDR1 SNHLY, CDR2 FYNNEI. V was cut by 3 bases and J by 1 base, with 6 bases left in between. This CDR3 contains 13 residues. CDR3 sequence: CASSDRGNYGYTF. The CDR3 DNA is TGTGCCAGCAGTGACAGGGGTAACTATGGCTACACCTTC.

The rearrangement joins TRBV2 to TRBJ1-1; D is unclear. The CDR3 has 14 amino acids. The V end lost 8 bases, the J end lost 0 bases, and 13 bases lay between the germline ends. In germline, CDR1 is SNHLY, CDR2 FYNNEI. CDR3 region: CASLRDAMNTEAFF. The CDR3 DNA reads as TGTGCCAGCTTGCGTGATGCTATGAACACTGAAGCTTTCTTT.

This clone showed up just a few times. The J gene is TRBJ2-2, the V gene TRBV11-1, with TRBD2 matching 9 bases. The ends lost 8 bases at V and 7 bases at J; junction bases unmatched: 5. Germline V gene sequence: CDR1 SGHAT, CDR2 FQDESV (reference sequence). This CDR3 is 13 amino acids long. CDR3 amino acids: CASGSGSIGELFF. The CDR3 nucleotides read TGTGCCAGCGGTAGCGGGAGCATCGGGGAGCTGTTTTTT.

The rearrangement uses TRBV9 and TRBJ2-6; D might be TRBD1 (5 bases). CDR3 length: 16 amino acids. CDR1 and CDR2 from the germline V gene are SGDLS and YYNGEE. The ends were cut back, 0 bases at V and 0 bases at J, with 7 bases in the middle. CDR3 in amino acids: CASSVEGHSGANVLTF. The CDR3 DNA is TGTGCCAGCAGCGTAGAGGGGCACTCTGGGGCCAACGTCCTGACTTTC.

This clone has just one count. The chain couples TRBV7-3 to TRBJ2-1, with 9 bases matching TRBD2. V shed 2 bases and J 0 bases; nucleotides not matched to a gene: 8. From germline, CDR1 is SGHTA and CDR2 FQGTGA. The CDR3 totals 18 residues. The CDR3 coding sequence is TGTGCCAGCAGCTTATACCCTAGCGGGGCAAGCTCCTACAATGAGCAGTTCTTC. Translated: CASSLYPSGASSYNEQFF.

The genes are TRBV7-2 and TRBJ2-5; 9 nucleotides agree with TRBD2. V lost 5 bases and J lost 5; bases outside the gene matches: 6. CDR3 size: 14 residues. Per germline, CDR1 SGHTA and CDR2 FQGNSA. CDR3 nucleotide sequence: TGTGCCAGCAGCATGGGACTAGCTTGGGAGACCCAGTACTTC. Encoded protein: CASSMGLAWETQYF.

This clone was seen only once. CDR3: CASSIGGGTYNEQFF. CDR3 nucleotide sequence: TGTGCCAGTAGTATAGGTGGGGGCACCTACAATGAGCAGTTCTTC. The chain couples TRBV19 to TRBJ2-1; tentatively, D is TRBD1 (6 bases). Trimming cost V 1 base and J 2 bases, with 9 bases left between them. This CDR3 has 15 amino acids. Germline CDR1 and CDR2: LNHDA and SQIVND (reference sequence).

The rearrangement links TRBV30 to TRBJ1-3; the match to TRBD1 covers 8 bases. Trimming took 8 bases from V and 7 from J; bases not matched to a gene: 10. Germline loops: CDR1 GTSNPN, CDR2 SVGIG (reference sequence). This CDR3 has 13 residues. The CDR3 DNA reads as TGTGCCCTCGGGACAGGCGGACGTAACACCATATATTTT. Translating gives CALGTGGRNTIYF.